Following are 21 T cell receptor beta chains from one sample sequenced in a study of cytomegalovirus exposure and HLA in healthy donors. Generated by immunoSEQ multiplex PCR, the TCRdb table keeps only in-frame clones and is missing some. The sample holds some 170,000 clones, around nine tenths seen once. Sequenced material: PBMCs. The receptors were sampled from a woman aged 25 to 39 in good health and CMV-seronegative.

This rearrangement joins TRBV11-2 to TRBJ1-2, with a possible D match to TRBD1 (6 bases). The CDR3 consists of 15 residues. V was clipped by 6 bases and J by 2 bases, with 16 bases between them. Germline CDR1 SGHAT, CDR2 FQNNGV. CDR3 sequence reads: CASSPWRQGNYGYTF. The CDR3 DNA reads as TGTGCCAGCAGTCCCTGGCGGCAGGGGAACTATGGCTACACCTTC.

The chain recombines TRBV27 with TRBJ2-3; 7 nucleotides line up with TRBD1. CDR1 and CDR2 (germline): MNHEY, SMNVEV (reference sequence). This CDR3 is built from 15 residues. V shed 7 bases, J shed 5 bases, and the junction held 12 bases outside the gene matches. CDR3: CASNPTGNKGDTQYF. The CDR3 nucleotides are TGTGCCAGCAACCCGACAGGGAACAAAGGAGATACGCAGTATTTT.

This chain joins TRBV10-3 and TRBJ2-2; no firm D call. Germline CDR1 ENHRY, CDR2 SYGVKD. V lost 3 bases, J lost 0 bases, and 11 bases lay in between. CDR3 length: 16 residues. The CDR3 nucleotides are TGTGCCATCAGTGATCCCGCTAGGTCGAACACCGGGGAGCTGTTTTTT. Amino acids: CAISDPARSNTGELFF.

This clone showed up just once. The chain recombines TRBV6-1 with TRBJ1-1; no reliable D call. This CDR3 has 13 amino acids. V lost 2 bases and J 8 bases, leaving 12 bases between the germline ends. CDR1 and CDR2 (germline): MNHNS, SASEGT. The DNA for the CDR3 is TGTGCCAGCAGTGAATCGTTCCGGGTCGAAGCTTTCTTT. Translation: CASSESFRVEAFF.

V is TRBV4-2 and J is TRBJ2-3; 9 bases match TRBD2. The CDR3 contains 17 residues. Germline lookup yields CDR1 LGHNA and CDR2 YNFKEQ. V shed 6 bases and J 4 bases; nucleotides not matched to a gene: 14. In DNA, the CDR3 is TGTGCCAGCAGGAGCGGGGGGAATAAAGGGCCACCAGATACGCAGTATTTT. This encodes CASRSGGNKGPPDTQYF.

The J gene is TRBJ2-7, the V gene TRBV5-1, with TRBD2 identical over 9 bases. In germline, CDR1 is SGHRS, CDR2 YFSETQ. Unmatched junction bases numbered 5, after V lost 3 bases and J lost 1 base. The CDR3 has 15 amino acids. CDR3 in amino acids: CASSSGLAKSYEQYF. The CDR3 DNA reads as TGCGCCAGCAGCTCAGGACTAGCGAAATCCTACGAGCAGTACTTC.

This rearrangement joins TRBV11-3 to TRBJ2-6; 8 nucleotides line up with TRBD1. The CDR3 spans 17 residues. Germline lookup yields CDR1 SGHNT and CDR2 YENEEA. The V and J ends lost 5 bases and 3 bases, in that order; junction bases with no gene match: 9. CDR3: CASSPGQGALGANVLTF. DNA of the CDR3: TGTGCCAGCAGCCCGGGCCAGGGGGCGCTTGGGGCCAACGTCCTGACTTTC.

The V gene is TRBV7-6, the J gene TRBJ1-5; tentative D call: TRBD1 (5 bases). This CDR3 region has 14 residues. Trimming cost V 4 bases and J 5 bases, with 12 bases left between them. Germline V gene sequence: CDR1 SGHVS, CDR2 FNYEAQ. Written as DNA, the CDR3 is TGTGCCAGCAGCTCCGACAGCGTGGATCAGCCCCAGCATTTT. Protein sequence: CASSSDSVDQPQHF.

This rearrangement joins TRBV9 to TRBJ2-7, with 9 bases fitting TRBD1. CDR1 is SGDLS and CDR2 is YYNGEE in the germline V gene. Trimming at V came to 3 bases and at J to 2 bases, leaving 3 bases not matched to a gene. The CDR3 length is 14 residues. CDR3 sequence: CASSAGTGTYEQYF. The CDR3 coding sequence is TGTGCCAGCAGCGCCGGGACAGGGACCTACGAGCAGTACTTC. Full variable domain (outside the CDR3, taken from reference TRBV9 and TRBJ2-7): DSGVTQTPKHLITATGQRVTLRCSPRSGDLSVYWYQQSLDQGLQFLIQYYNGEERAKGNILERFSAQQFPDLHSELNLSSLELGDSALYFCASSAGTGTYEQYFGPGTRLTVT.

This clone is a singleton in its sample. J is TRBJ2-7 and V is TRBV19, with 8 bases matching TRBD1. Germline CDR1 reads LNHDA; CDR2 reads SQIVND (reference sequence). With V trimmed by 7 bases and J by 2 bases, 10 bases remained unmatched. The CDR3 consists of 15 residues. The CDR3 loop reads CASNPTGQGTYEQYF. In nucleotides, the CDR3 is TGTGCCAGTAATCCGACAGGACAGGGCACCTACGAGCAGTACTTC.

This sequence joins TRBV9 and TRBJ2-1; unclear D gene. Trimming left V 0 bases short and J 8 bases short, with 9 bases between. The V gene's germline CDR1 is SGDLS and CDR2 YYNGEE. The CDR3 runs 13 residues. CDR3 amino acids: CASSVEPPDEQFF. CDR3 DNA sequence: TGTGCCAGCAGCGTAGAGCCCCCCGATGAGCAGTTCTTC.

The V and J genes are TRBV19 and TRBJ2-1; D possibly corresponds to TRBD2 (5 bases). Per germline, CDR1 LNHDA and CDR2 SQIVND (reference sequence). This CDR3 has 15 residues. Trimming shortened V by 4 bases and J by 3 bases, and 13 bases separated the two germline ends. CDR3 DNA: TGTGCCAGTAGTACAACGGGAACCAACTACAATGAGCAGTTCTTC. This translates into CASSTTGTNYNEQFF.

This chain connects TRBV2 to TRBJ2-1, with 10 bases that match TRBD2. V shed 6 bases and J 1 base; nucleotides not matched to a gene: 6. The CDR3 length is 16 residues. Germline V gives CDR1 SNHLY, CDR2 FYNNEI. The CDR3 nucleotides are TGTGCCAGCAGGGGGACTAGCGCCATTTCCTACAATGAGCAGTTCTTC. It is translated as CASRGTSAISYNEQFF.

The V gene is TRBV5-1, the J gene TRBJ1-1, with D perhaps matching TRBD1 (5 bases). Trimming cost V 0 bases and J 3 bases, with 15 bases left between them. The CDR3 totals 16 residues. In germline, CDR1 is SGHRS, CDR2 YFSETQ. In DNA form, the CDR3 reads TGCGCCAGCAGCTTGGTTCAGGGTCCAGGCGACACTGAAGCTTTCTTT. Encoded protein: CASSLVQGPGDTEAFF.

This clone was observed a few times. The chain joins TRBV6-5 to TRBJ1-2; possible D gene TRBD1, 5 bases. CDR3 length: 13 residues. Germline lookup yields CDR1 MNHEY and CDR2 SVGAGI. V was shortened by 5 bases and J by 4 bases, with 11 bases between the two germline ends. CDR3 nucleotides: TGTGCCAGCAGTAAGGACATCCTCTATGGCTACACCTTC. It translates to CASSKDILYGYTF.

As to this clone: Other nucleotide sequences in the sample specify the same CDR3. The V and J genes are TRBV4-1 and TRBJ2-7, with D tentatively TRBD2 (7 bases). This CDR3 spans 16 amino acids. Germline V gene sequence: CDR1 MGHRA, CDR2 YSYEKL. V dropped 0 bases and J dropped 0 bases, with 12 bases sitting between them. The CDR3 region is CASSQDPGGASYEQYF. CDR3 sequence (DNA): TGCGCCAGCAGCCAAGATCCTGGGGGGGCCTCCTACGAGCAGTACTTC.

This chain uses TRBV5-1 with TRBJ2-5; D call uncertain. V shed 4 bases and J shed 2 bases, with 9 bases lying between them. Germline lookup yields CDR1 SGHRS and CDR2 YFSETQ. This CDR3 has 13 residues. The CDR3 loop reads CASSPRVQETQYF. CDR3 nucleotides: TGCGCCAGCAGCCCTAGAGTTCAAGAGACCCAGTACTTC. Based on the CDR3 plus reference TRBV5-1 and TRBJ2-5, the full variable domain is KAGVTQTPRYLIKTRGQQVTLSCSPISGHRSVSWYQQTPGQGLQFLFEYFSETQRNKGNFPGRFSGRQFSNSRSEMNVSTLELGDSALYLCASSPRVQETQYFGPGTRLLVL.

This chain links TRBV5-1 with TRBJ2-1, with TRBD1 identical over 9 bases. Trimming took 3 bases from V and 6 from J; bases not matched to a gene: 13. The germline V gene encodes CDR1 SGHRS and CDR2 YFSETQ. The CDR3 runs 17 residues. The CDR3 sequence is CASSSFTGQGIVNEQFF. CDR3 nucleotides: TGCGCCAGCAGCTCTTTCACGGGACAGGGAATAGTCAATGAGCAGTTCTTC. Full variable domain (remainder filled in from reference TRBV5-1 and TRBJ2-1): KAGVTQTPRYLIKTRGQQVTLSCSPISGHRSVSWYQQTPGQGLQFLFEYFSETQRNKGNFPGRFSGRQFSNSRSEMNVSTLELGDSALYLCASSSFTGQGIVNEQFFGPGTRLTVL.

The V call is TRBV2, the J call TRBJ1-1; D not certain. The germline gives CDR1 SNHLY, CDR2 FYNNEI. V was trimmed by 8 bases and J by 6 bases, leaving 13 bases between them. This CDR3 contains 12 residues. CDR3 nucleotides: TGTGCCAGCGGGGAACAGAGGGCTGAAGCTTTCTTT. This translates into CASGEQRAEAFF.

The chain joins TRBV2 to TRBJ1-2; unclear D gene. The CDR3 loop spans 12 amino acids. Per the germline V gene, CDR1 is SNHLY and CDR2 is FYNNEI. Trimming stripped 10 bases from V and 1 base from J, with 10 bases between. The CDR3 region has the DNA TGTGCCAACATACAGAGTAACTATGGCTACACCTTC. This codes for CANIQSNYGYTF. The whole variable domain, remainder taken from reference TRBV2 and TRBJ1-2, is EPEVTQTPSHQVTQMGQEVILRCVPISNHLYFYWYRQILGQKVEFLVSFYNNEISEKSEIFDDQFSVERPDGSNFTLKIRSTKLEDSAMYFCANIQSNYGYTFGSGTRLTVV.

The gene calls are TRBV4-3 and TRBJ1-2; 8 positions match TRBD1. Germline V lookup: CDR1 LGHNA, CDR2 YSLEER. This CDR3 region has 15 residues. After removal of 3 bases from V and 4 bases from J, the junction contained 7 bases not matched to a gene. The CDR3 loop is CASSQGTGGRYGYTF. The CDR3, as DNA: TGCGCCAGCAGCCAGGGAACAGGGGGTCGCTATGGCTACACCTTC.